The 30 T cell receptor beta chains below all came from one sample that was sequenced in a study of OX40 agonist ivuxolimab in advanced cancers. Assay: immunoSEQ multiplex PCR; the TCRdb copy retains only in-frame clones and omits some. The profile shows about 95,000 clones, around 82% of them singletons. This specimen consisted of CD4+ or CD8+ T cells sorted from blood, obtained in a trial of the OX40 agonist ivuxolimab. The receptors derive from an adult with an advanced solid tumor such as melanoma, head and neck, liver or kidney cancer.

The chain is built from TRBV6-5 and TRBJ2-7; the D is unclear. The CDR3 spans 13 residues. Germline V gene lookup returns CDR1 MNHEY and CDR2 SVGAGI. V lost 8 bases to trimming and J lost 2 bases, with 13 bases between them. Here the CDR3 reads CASHGQATYEQYF. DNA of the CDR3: TGTGCCAGCCATGGGCAGGCCACCTACGAGCAGTACTTC.

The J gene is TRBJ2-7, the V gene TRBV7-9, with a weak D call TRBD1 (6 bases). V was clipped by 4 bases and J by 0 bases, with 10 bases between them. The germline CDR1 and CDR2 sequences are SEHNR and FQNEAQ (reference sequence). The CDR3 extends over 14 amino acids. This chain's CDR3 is CASSSGQISYEQYF. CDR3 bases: TGTGCCAGCAGCTCCGGACAGATCTCCTACGAGCAGTACTTC. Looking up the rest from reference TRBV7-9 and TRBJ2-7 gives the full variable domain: DTGVSQNPRHKITKRGQNVTFRCDPISEHNRLYWYRQTLGQGPEFLTYFQNEAQLEKSRLLSDRFSAERPKGSFSTLEIQRTEQGDSAMYLCASSSGQISYEQYFGPGTRLTVT.

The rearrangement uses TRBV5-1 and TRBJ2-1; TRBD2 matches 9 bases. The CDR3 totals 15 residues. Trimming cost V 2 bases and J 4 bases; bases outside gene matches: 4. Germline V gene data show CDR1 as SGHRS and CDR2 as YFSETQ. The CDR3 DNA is TGCGCCAGCAGCTTAACTAGCGGGTTTTACAATGAGCAGTTCTTC. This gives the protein CASSLTSGFYNEQFF.

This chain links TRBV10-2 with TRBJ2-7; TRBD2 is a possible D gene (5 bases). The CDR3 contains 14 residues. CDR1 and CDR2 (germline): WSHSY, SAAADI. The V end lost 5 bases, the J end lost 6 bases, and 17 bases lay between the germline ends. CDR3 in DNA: TGCGCCAGCAGTTTCTTGCGGGCGGCCGGCGAGCAGTACTTC. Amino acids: CASSFLRAAGEQYF.

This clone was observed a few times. In DNA, the CDR3 is TGTGCCAGCAGCTTATCGGGGACAGCTGGAAACACCATATATTTT. Protein product: CASSLSGTAGNTIYF. V and J are TRBV7-2 and TRBJ1-3; 7 nucleotides match TRBD1. V trimming: 2 bases; J trimming: 2 bases; junction bases outside the gene matches: 3. Looked up from germline, CDR1 is SGHTA and CDR2 is FQGNSA. This CDR3 spans 15 amino acids.

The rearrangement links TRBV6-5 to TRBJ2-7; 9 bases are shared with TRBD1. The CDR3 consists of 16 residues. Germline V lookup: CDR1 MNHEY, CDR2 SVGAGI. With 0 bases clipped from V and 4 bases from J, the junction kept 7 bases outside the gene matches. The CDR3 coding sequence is TGTGCCAGCAGTTACTCCGCCGACAGGGGGAGGTACGAGCAGTACTTC. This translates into CASSYSADRGRYEQYF.

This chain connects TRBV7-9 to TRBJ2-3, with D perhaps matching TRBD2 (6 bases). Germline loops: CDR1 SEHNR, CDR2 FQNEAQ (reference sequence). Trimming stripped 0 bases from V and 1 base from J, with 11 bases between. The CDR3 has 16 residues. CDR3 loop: CASSLAVAEGTDTQYF. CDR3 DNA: TGTGCCAGCAGCTTAGCTGTAGCGGAGGGCACAGATACGCAGTATTTT.

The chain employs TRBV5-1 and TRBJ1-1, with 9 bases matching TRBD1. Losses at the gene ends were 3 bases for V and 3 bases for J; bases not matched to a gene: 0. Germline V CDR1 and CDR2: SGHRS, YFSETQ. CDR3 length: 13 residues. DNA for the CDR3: TGCGCCAGCAGCTGGGACAGGGACACTGAAGCTTTCTTT. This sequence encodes CASSWDRDTEAFF.

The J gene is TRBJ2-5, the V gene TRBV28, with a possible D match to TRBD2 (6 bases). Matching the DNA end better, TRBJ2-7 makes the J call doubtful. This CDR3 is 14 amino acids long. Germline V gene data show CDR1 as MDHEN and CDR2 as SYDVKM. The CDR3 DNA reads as TGTGCCAGCAGTTCCCGGGGGTCGCGGGACGAGCAGTACTTC. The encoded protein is CASSSRGSRDEQYF.

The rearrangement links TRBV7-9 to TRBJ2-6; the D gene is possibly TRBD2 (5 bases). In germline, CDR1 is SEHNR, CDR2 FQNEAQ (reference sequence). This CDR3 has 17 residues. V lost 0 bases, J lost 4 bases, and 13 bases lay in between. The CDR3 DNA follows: TGTGCCAGCAGCTTAGCCGGCAGCGGCAAGGGGGCCAACGTCCTGACTTTC. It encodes CASSLAGSGKGANVLTF.

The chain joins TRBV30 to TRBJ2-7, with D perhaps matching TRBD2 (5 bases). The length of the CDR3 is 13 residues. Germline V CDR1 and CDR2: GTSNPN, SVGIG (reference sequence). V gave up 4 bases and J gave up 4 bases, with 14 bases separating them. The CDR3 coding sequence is TGTGCCTGGACAACACCGGGAAGGTACGAGCAGTACTTC. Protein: CAWTTPGRYEQYF.

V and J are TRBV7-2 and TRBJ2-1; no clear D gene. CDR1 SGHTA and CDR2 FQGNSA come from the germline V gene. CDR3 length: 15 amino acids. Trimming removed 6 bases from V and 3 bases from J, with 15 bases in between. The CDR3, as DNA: TGTGCCAGCAGTTCGATTAGTAATCACTACAATGAGCAGTTCTTC. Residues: CASSSISNHYNEQFF.

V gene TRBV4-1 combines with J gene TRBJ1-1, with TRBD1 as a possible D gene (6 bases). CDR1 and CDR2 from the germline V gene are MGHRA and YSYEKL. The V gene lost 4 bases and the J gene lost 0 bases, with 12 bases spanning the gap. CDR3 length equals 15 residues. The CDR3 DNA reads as TGCGCCAGCAGCCGGGAAGGGGGGTTGAACACTGAAGCTTTCTTT. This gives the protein CASSREGGLNTEAFF.

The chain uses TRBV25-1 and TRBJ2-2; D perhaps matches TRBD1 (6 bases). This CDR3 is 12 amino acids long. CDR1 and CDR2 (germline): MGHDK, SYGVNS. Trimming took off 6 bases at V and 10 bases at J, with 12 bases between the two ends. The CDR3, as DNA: TGTGCCAGCAGGAGGGGGAAGGAGGAGCTGTTTTTT. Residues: CASRRGKEELFF.

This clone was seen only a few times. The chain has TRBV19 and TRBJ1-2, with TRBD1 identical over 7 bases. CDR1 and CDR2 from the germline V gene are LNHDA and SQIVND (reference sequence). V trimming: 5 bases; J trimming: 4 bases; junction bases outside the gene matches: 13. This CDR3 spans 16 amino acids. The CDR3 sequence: CASSLRSNRGAYGYTF. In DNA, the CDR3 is TGTGCCAGTAGTCTCCGTAGCAACAGGGGTGCCTATGGCTACACCTTC.

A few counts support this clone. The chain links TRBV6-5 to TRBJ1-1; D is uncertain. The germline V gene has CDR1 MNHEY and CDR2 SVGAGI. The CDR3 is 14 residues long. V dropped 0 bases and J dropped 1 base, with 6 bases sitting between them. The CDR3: CASSYSTGNTEAFF. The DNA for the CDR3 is TGTGCCAGCAGTTACTCGACGGGGAACACTGAAGCTTTCTTT.

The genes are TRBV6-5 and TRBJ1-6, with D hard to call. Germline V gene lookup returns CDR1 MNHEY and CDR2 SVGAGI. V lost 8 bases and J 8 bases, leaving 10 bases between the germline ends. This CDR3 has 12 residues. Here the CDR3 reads CASRKAYSPLHF. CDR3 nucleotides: TGTGCCAGCCGTAAGGCCTATTCACCCCTCCACTTT.

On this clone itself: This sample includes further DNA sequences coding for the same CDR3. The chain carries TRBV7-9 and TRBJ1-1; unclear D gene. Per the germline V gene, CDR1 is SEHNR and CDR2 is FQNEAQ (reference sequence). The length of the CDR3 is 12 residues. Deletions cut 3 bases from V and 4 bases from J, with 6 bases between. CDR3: CASSLILTEAFF. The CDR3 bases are TGTGCCAGCAGCTTGATACTCACTGAAGCTTTCTTT.

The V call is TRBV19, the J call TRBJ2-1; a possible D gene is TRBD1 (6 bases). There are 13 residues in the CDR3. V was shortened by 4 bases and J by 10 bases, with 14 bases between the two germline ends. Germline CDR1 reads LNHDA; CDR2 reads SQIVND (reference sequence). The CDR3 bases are TGTGCCAGTAGTAATGAGATGGGGGCAGAGCAGTTCTTC. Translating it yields CASSNEMGAEQFF.

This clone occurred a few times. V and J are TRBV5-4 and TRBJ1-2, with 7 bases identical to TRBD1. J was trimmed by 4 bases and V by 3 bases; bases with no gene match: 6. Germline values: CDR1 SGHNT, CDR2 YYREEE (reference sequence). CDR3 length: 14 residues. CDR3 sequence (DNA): TGTGCCAGCAGCTCAGGGACAGAACGCTATGGCTACACCTTC. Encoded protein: CASSSGTERYGYTF.

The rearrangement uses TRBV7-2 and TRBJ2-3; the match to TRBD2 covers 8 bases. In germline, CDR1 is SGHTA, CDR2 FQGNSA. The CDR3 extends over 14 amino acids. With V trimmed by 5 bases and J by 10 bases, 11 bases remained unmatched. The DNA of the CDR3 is TGTGCCAGCAGCCAGCTAGCGGGCGGTTCTGCGCAGTATTTT. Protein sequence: CASSQLAGGSAQYF.

The CDR3 DNA sequence: TGCGCCAGCAGTCAGGGCGTTGGGGCCAACGTCCTGACTTTC. Translating it yields CASSQGVGANVLTF. The chain combines TRBV5-1 with TRBJ2-6, with D tentatively TRBD1 (5 bases). The CDR3 has 14 amino acids. Germline CDR1 is SGHRS and CDR2 is YFSETQ. The germline V and J ends were trimmed by 5 bases and 3 bases, with 9 bases remaining between them.

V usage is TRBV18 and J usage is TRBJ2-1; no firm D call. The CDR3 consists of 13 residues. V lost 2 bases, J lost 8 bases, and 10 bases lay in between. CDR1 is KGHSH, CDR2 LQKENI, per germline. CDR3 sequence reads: CASSPRVGDEQFF. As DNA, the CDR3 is TGTGCCAGCTCACCAAGGGTGGGTGATGAGCAGTTCTTC.

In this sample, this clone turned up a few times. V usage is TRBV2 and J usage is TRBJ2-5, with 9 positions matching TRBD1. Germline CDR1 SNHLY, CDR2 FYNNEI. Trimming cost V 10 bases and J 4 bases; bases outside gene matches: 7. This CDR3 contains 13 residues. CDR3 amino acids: CATLDRGGETQYF. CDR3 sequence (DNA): TGTGCCACCTTGGACAGGGGAGGAGAGACCCAGTACTTC.

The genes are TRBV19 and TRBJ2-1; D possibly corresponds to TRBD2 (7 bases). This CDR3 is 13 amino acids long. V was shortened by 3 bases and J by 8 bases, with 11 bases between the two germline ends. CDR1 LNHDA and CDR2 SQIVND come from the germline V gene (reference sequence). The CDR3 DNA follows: TGTGCCAGTAGTATTAGGGGGAGGGATGAGCAGTTCTTC. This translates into CASSIRGRDEQFF.

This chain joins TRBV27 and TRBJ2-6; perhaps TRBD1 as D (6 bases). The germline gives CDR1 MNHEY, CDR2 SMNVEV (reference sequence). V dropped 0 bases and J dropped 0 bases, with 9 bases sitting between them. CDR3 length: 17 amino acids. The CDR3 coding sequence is TGTGCCAGCAGTTTATCGGGACAAATCTCTGGGGCCAACGTCCTGACTTTC. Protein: CASSLSGQISGANVLTF.

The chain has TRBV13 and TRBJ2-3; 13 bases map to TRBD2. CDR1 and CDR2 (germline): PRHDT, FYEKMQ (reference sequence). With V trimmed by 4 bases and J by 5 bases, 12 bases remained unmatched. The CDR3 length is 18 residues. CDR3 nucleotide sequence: TGTGCCAGCAGCTCCCACTCCGGACTAGCGGGAGTCTTAGATACGCAGTATTTT. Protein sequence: CASSSHSGLAGVLDTQYF.

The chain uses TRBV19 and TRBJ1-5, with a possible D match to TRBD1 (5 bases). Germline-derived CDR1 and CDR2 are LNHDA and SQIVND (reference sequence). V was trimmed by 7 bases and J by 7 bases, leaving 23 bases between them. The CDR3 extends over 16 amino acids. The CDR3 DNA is TGTGCCAGTACCACTGGACACTCAATTATAGGGCAGCCCCAGCATTTT. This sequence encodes CASTTGHSIIGQPQHF.

This CDR3 reads CASSRTSASDTQYF. The CDR3 DNA reads TGTGCCAGCAGCCGGACTAGCGCGTCAGATACGCAGTATTTT. The gene calls are TRBV11-3 and TRBJ2-3; TRBD2 matches at 9 bases. Germline V gives CDR1 SGHNT, CDR2 YENEEA. The CDR3 spans 14 residues. J was trimmed by 4 bases and V by 5 bases; bases with no gene match: 4.

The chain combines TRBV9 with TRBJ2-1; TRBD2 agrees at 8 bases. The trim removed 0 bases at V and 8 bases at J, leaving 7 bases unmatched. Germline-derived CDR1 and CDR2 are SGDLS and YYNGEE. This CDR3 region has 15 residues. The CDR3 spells CASSVGGLDIYEQFF. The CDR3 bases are TGTGCCAGCAGCGTAGGGGGACTAGACATCTATGAGCAGTTCTTC.